This T cell receptor (beta chain) was recorded in a study of blood T cells in healthy people across ages. General observations from the study: Donor CMV status, an unknown factor, possibly confounded changes in expanded clonotypes.

Regarding this clonotype: Its cognate antigen is unknown.

The CDR3 spans 12 residues. V shed 3 bases and J shed 7 bases, with 9 bases lying between them. Per germline, CDR1 MGHDK and CDR2 SYGVNS. A sample-barcoded 5' primer and a J-beta primer mix were used in a second PCR of roughly 6 to 11 cycles. MiXCR, run by TCRdb on the 5' RACE reads, gives a single entry per CDR3 protein. The table shows about 1,400,000 distinct CDR3 sequences, with 59% occurring only once. V and J are TRBV25-1 and TRBJ1-1, with D perhaps TRBD1 (5 bases). Sequenced material: blood. The receptor comes from a man between 18 and 29 years old in good health. CDR3 bases: TGTGCCAGCAGTGACGGGGGGAATGAAGCTTTCTTT. It yields the protein CASSDGGNEAFF.